This T cell receptor (beta chain) derives from a study of early T cells in non-severe SARS-CoV-2 infection (dated by TCRdb to about 2021). Regarding the study in general: Because TCR sequencing was done on bulk RNA from unsorted whole blood, the alpha and beta chains could not be paired. What the authors observed across the whole study: VDJdb matching was skewed toward anti-spike CD8 responses, so virus-specific expansions were likely underestimated and private and CD4 specificities were missed.

Its CDR3 holds 16 amino acids, cysteine through phenylalanine. CDR3 DNA only is kept here, 48 bases in frame from base 1. The junction shows trimming of 1 base on V and 8 bases on J, and the gene matches do not reach 10 bases of it. CDR1 and CDR2 are read off the germline V gene as SGHTA and FQGNSA. Library creation used 5' RACE. The sequencer was a NextSeq 500. To correct for sequencing error and PCR bias, the TCR library protocol tagged individual cDNA molecules with unique molecular identifiers. TCR alpha and beta chains were both sequenced, and the abundances of alpha and beta sequences in each sample were closely correlated with each other. The study's processing was this. Decombinator V4 was used to perform V gene, J gene and CDR3 annotation of TCR sequences. TCRs were defined as expanded if a significant change between any two time points was detected under a Poisson model with p below 0.0001. TCR abundances were normalised to the total number of TCRs sequenced per sample and were expressed as counts per million. MAIT TCRs were defined by TRAV1-2 paired with TRAJ12, TRAJ20 or TRAJ33, and iNKT TCRs by TRAV10 paired with TRAJ18. VDJdb, accessed 1 November 2021, was searched for CMV, EBV and SARS-CoV-2 annotated TCRs, with TCRs annotated for multiple antigens excluded. TCRdb ran its own pipeline on the public reads, namely fastp trimming at Q25 and MiXCR clone calling, and kept in-frame beta chains. Entries are consolidated by CDR3 protein sequence, retaining the most common genes and DNA. The V and J calls were not made by the authors but by TCRdb's processing. In all, the sample holds tens of thousands of distinct CDR3 sequences, and around a sixth of those were seen once. The ten largest account for roughly 4.7% of the sample.

A case-control design nested within a healthcare worker cohort in London, UK, was used, with weekly nasopharyngeal swab PCR tests and blood sampling performed. Between 23 and 31 March 2020, the week of the UK lockdown, healthcare workers were enrolled and then followed up weekly for as long as 16 weeks. In this sample, this clonotype turned up many times. Its antigen has not been determined. Nothing much larger sits one base from this clone, and base qualities are not available. The sequencing here drew on whole blood, taken at baseline. The V and J genes are TRBV7-2 and TRBJ2-1; TRBD2 lines up with 8 middle nucleotides. This clonotype originated in an adult who was a healthcare worker with PCR-confirmed SARS-CoV-2 infection or an uninfected control (not recorded which). This receptor has the CDR3 CASSLEIGRAEDEQFF. The nucleotide sequence is TGTGCCAGCAGCTTAGAAATCGGGAGGGCGGAGGATGAGCAGTTCTTC.